A single sample gave rise to the 23 T cell receptor beta chains below, sequenced in a study of T cell repertoires in cytomegalovirus infection. TCRdb re-analysed the reads in MiXCR, keeping a single row per CDR3 protein. The table shows under 850,000 distinct CDR3 sequences, with about a third occurring only once. The material sequenced was PBMCs. These receptors came from a human donor in good health (CMV status not recorded). Some clones in this sample may be carry-over from other donors' samples.

This clonotype was seen a few times. The V and J genes are TRBV2 and TRBJ1-5; D unresolved. Trimming took 4 bases from V and 6 from J, leaving 13 bases between them. The CDR3 has 14 residues. CDR1 SNHLY and CDR2 FYNNEI come from the germline V gene. The CDR3 sequence is CASSGISEGQPQHF. The CDR3 DNA sequence: TGTGCCAGCAGTGGTATTTCAGAGGGTCAGCCCCAGCATTTT.

This clonotype was recorded a few times. The chain has TRBV7-3 and TRBJ2-2; 8 bases map to TRBD2. J was trimmed by 4 bases and V by 1 base; bases with no gene match: 8. Germline V gene lookup returns CDR1 SGHTA and CDR2 FQGTGA. The CDR3 covers 17 residues. Here the CDR3 DNA reads TGTGCCAGCAGCTTAAATCCAGCGGGGGCCATCACCGGGGAGCTGTTTTTT. It specifies CASSLNPAGAITGELFF.

This clonotype was found a few times. V is TRBV5-5 and J is TRBJ2-7; no clear D gene. The CDR3 length is 13 residues. CDR1 SGHKS and CDR2 YYEKEE come from the germline V gene (reference sequence). V lost 1 base, J lost 2 bases, and 7 bases lay in between. CDR3 sequence reads: CASSLYGTYEQYF. The CDR3 nucleotides are TGTGCCAGCAGCTTGTATGGTACCTACGAGCAGTACTTC.

This clonotype was seen at least ten times. The chain combines TRBV11-2 with TRBJ2-1, with D perhaps being TRBD1 or TRBD2 (5 bases each). V gave up 5 bases and J gave up 6 bases, with 17 bases separating them. The CDR3 loop spans 15 amino acids. CDR1 and CDR2 (germline): SGHAT, FQNNGV. The CDR3 is CASSPGVGAGNEQFF. The DNA of the CDR3 is TGTGCCAGCAGCCCCGGTGTAGGGGCGGGCAATGAGCAGTTCTTC. Drawing the rest from reference TRBV11-2 and TRBJ2-1, the complete variable domain is EAGVAQSPRYKIIEKRQSVAFWCNPISGHATLYWYQQILGQGPKLLIQFQNNGVVDDSQLPKDRFSAERLKGVDSTLKIQPAKLEDSAVYLCASSPGVGAGNEQFFGPGTRLTVL.

The genes are TRBV19 and TRBJ2-5; a possible D gene is TRBD2 (5 bases). The CDR3 covers 12 residues. The V and J ends lost 5 bases and 7 bases respectively, with 11 bases between them. The germline gives CDR1 LNHDA, CDR2 SQIVND (reference sequence). The CDR3 reads CASSGESGTQYF. The CDR3 region has the DNA TGTGCCAGTAGTGGGGAGTCAGGGACCCAGTACTTC.

This clonotype appeared many times. The CDR3 DNA sequence: TGTGCCAGCAGCCAAGAGATACGTGACGTCTACTTC. It translates to CASSQEIRDVYF. This rearrangement joins TRBV14 to TRBJ2-7; unclear D gene. Trimming stripped 0 bases from V and 13 bases from J, with 13 bases between. Germline CDR1 and CDR2: SGHDN and FVKESK. The CDR3 covers 12 residues.

This clonotype was seen only a few times. The chain recombines TRBV7-6 with TRBJ2-2, with D uncertain. This CDR3 contains 15 residues. The V gene's germline CDR1 is SGHVS and CDR2 FNYEAQ. V was cut by 4 bases and J by 1 base, with 10 bases left in between. CDR3 residues: CASSSSRRNTGELFF. The CDR3 DNA is TGTGCCAGCAGCTCGTCGCGCAGGAACACCGGGGAGCTGTTTTTT. Filled out from reference TRBV7-6 and TRBJ2-2, the complete variable domain reads GAGVSQSPRYKVTKRGQDVALRCDPISGHVSLYWYRQALGQGPEFLTYFNYEAQQDKSGLPNDRFSAERPEGSISTLTIQRTEQRDSAMYRCASSSSRRNTGELFFGEGSRLTVL.

This sequence joins TRBV14 and TRBJ2-7; possible D gene TRBD2, 6 bases. Per the germline V gene, CDR1 is SGHDN and CDR2 is FVKESK. V dropped 1 base and J dropped 6 bases, with 16 bases sitting between them. The CDR3 has 15 amino acids. The CDR3 reads CASSQVNGSLVEQYF. The CDR3 DNA reads TGTGCCAGCAGCCAAGTCAACGGGAGTTTAGTCGAGCAGTACTTC.

There are a few counts of this clonotype. The chain links TRBV7-2 to TRBJ2-1; 8 bases are shared with TRBD2. The CDR3 contains 11 residues. Germline V gene lookup returns CDR1 SGHTA and CDR2 FQGNSA. Losses at the gene ends were 1 base for V and 14 bases for J; bases not matched to a gene: 1. The CDR3 here is CASSLGGGKFF. The CDR3 bases are TGTGCCAGCAGCTTAGGCGGGGGGAAGTTCTTC.

In the case of this clonotype: Because it lacks the conserved phenylalanine or tryptophan at the end, this CDR3 is likely a read error. The rearrangement links TRBV7-3 to TRBJ2-5; 9 bases match TRBD1. Germline-derived CDR1 and CDR2 are SGHTA and FQGTGA. After removal of 1 base from V and 5 bases from J, the junction contained 8 bases not matched to a gene. The CDR3 loop spans 16 amino acids. The CDR3 region has the DNA TGTGCCAGCAGCTTAATCGGGACAGGGCAGGGTGAGACCCAGTACTTA. Protein product: CASSLIGTGQGETQYL.

This clonotype was detected many times. The genes are TRBV7-6 and TRBJ2-7; 10 bases agree with TRBD1. Germline V gene lookup returns CDR1 SGHVS and CDR2 FNYEAQ. The CDR3 loop spans 13 amino acids. With V trimmed by 1 base and J by 6 bases, 0 bases remained unmatched. As DNA, the CDR3 is TGTGCCAGCAGCTTAGGGACAGGGGGCGAGCAGTACTTC. This codes for CASSLGTGGEQYF.

This clonotype was counted a few times. The CDR3 DNA is TGTGCCAGCAGCCTGGCTAAGGGTTCCGACTATGGCTACACCTTC. Encoded protein: CASSLAKGSDYGYTF. The chain combines TRBV5-6 with TRBJ1-2, with D unclear. Germline V lookup: CDR1 SGHDT, CDR2 YYEEEE. Trimming stripped 4 bases from V and 3 bases from J, with 16 bases between. There are 15 residues in the CDR3.

This clonotype was picked up a small number of times. The chain has TRBV7-2 and TRBJ1-2; TRBD1 matches 8 bases. The germline V gene encodes CDR1 SGHTA and CDR2 FQGNSA. With V trimmed by 6 bases and J by 4 bases, 7 bases remained unmatched. The CDR3 contains 14 residues. In nucleotides, the CDR3 is TGTGCCAGCAGGGACAGGGCGATTTCCTATGGCTACACCTTC. As protein: CASRDRAISYGYTF.

This clonotype has more than one count but fewer than ten. The chain has TRBV19 and TRBJ2-4; D not certain. CDR3 length: 14 residues. Per the germline V gene, CDR1 is LNHDA and CDR2 is SQIVND (reference sequence). V lost 7 bases and J 0 bases, leaving 10 bases between the germline ends. CDR3 nucleotides: TGTGCCAGTAAAGGTGGCCTAGCCAAAAACATTCAGTACTTC. Protein: CASKGGLAKNIQYF.

This clonotype occurred a few times. The chain couples TRBV4-1 to TRBJ2-1; D remains ambiguous. This CDR3 has 15 amino acids. V lost 1 base and J 2 bases, leaving 9 bases between the germline ends. Germline loops: CDR1 MGHRA, CDR2 YSYEKL. CDR3 in amino acids: CASSQVAYPYNEQFF. The DNA of the CDR3 is TGCGCCAGCAGCCAAGTGGCGTACCCCTACAATGAGCAGTTCTTC.

A note on this clonotype: The junction does not match germline at one end; this may be a read error. The chain uses TRBV4-1 and TRBJ2-1; 8 bases fit TRBD1. This CDR3 has 16 amino acids. CDR1 is MGHRA, CDR2 YSYEKL, per germline. The CDR3 DNA is TGCGACAGCAGCCAAGTACAGGACAGGGCCCCTGTGGAGCAGTTCTTC. It translates to CDSSQVQDRAPVEQFF.

As for this clonotype: The CDR3 does not end in the conserved phenylalanine or tryptophan, so this is likely a read error. This chain links TRBV12-3 or TRBV12-4 with TRBJ1-2; 7 nucleotides match TRBD1. V trimming: 5 bases; J trimming: 2 bases; junction bases outside the gene matches: 8. This CDR3 region has 15 residues. DNA of the CDR3: TGTGCCAGCAGTGAACCAGGGGGGCTGAACTATGGCTACACCTTA. It translates to CASSEPGGLNYGYTL.

There are a few counts of this clonotype. V usage is TRBV28 and J usage is TRBJ1-2; D remains unclear. V was trimmed by 7 bases and J by 2 bases, leaving 8 bases between them. This CDR3 region has 12 residues. In germline, CDR1 is MDHEN, CDR2 SYDVKM. As DNA, the CDR3 is TGTGCCAGCACGTGGCAGAACTATGGCTACACCTTC. This translates into CASTWQNYGYTF.

The chain employs TRBV20-1 and TRBJ2-4; unclear D gene. CDR1 DFQATT and CDR2 SNEGSKA come from the germline V gene (reference sequence). V was clipped by 1 base and J by 1 base, with 5 bases between them. The CDR3 extends over 13 amino acids. The CDR3 region has the DNA TGCAGTGCTAGAGTTCGGGCCAAAAACATTCAGTACTTC. Amino acid sequence: CSARVRAKNIQYF.

The chain has TRBV19 and TRBJ2-2, with D maybe TRBD2 (7 bases). This CDR3 region has 15 residues. Trimming took 7 bases from V and 7 from J, leaving 19 bases between them. Germline-derived CDR1 and CDR2 are LNHDA and SQIVND (reference sequence). The chain's CDR3 is CASTLGGGADGELFF. DNA for the CDR3: TGTGCCAGTACCCTCGGAGGGGGGGCGGACGGGGAGCTGTTTTTT.

This sequence joins TRBV24-1 and TRBJ2-1; TRBD1 matches 8 bases. Germline lookup yields CDR1 KGHDR and CDR2 SFDVKD. Trimming at V came to 4 bases and at J to 0 bases, leaving 4 bases not matched to a gene. The CDR3 extends over 16 amino acids. CDR3 protein: CATSDPGGLSYNEQFF. CDR3 in DNA: TGTGCCACCAGTGACCCAGGGGGCCTCTCCTACAATGAGCAGTTCTTC.

This CDR3 reads CASSRTSGNRETQYF. CDR3 DNA: TGTGCCAGCAGCCGGACTAGCGGGAATAGAGAGACCCAGTACTTC. The chain links TRBV12-3 or TRBV12-4 to TRBJ2-5; 12 bases match TRBD2. The CDR3 runs 15 residues. V was pared by 6 bases and J by 4 bases, with 6 bases of the junction left unmatched.

Ten or more counts support this clonotype. This sequence joins TRBV6-5 and TRBJ1-6, with D possibly matching TRBD1 (6 bases). Per germline, CDR1 MNHEY and CDR2 SVGAGI. Trimming shortened V by 6 bases and J by 6 bases, and 15 bases separated the two germline ends. The CDR3 covers 15 residues. The CDR3 coding sequence is TGTGCCAGCAGCCTTTGGACAGCTGGTAATTCACCCCTCCACTTT. Encoded protein: CASSLWTAGNSPLHF.